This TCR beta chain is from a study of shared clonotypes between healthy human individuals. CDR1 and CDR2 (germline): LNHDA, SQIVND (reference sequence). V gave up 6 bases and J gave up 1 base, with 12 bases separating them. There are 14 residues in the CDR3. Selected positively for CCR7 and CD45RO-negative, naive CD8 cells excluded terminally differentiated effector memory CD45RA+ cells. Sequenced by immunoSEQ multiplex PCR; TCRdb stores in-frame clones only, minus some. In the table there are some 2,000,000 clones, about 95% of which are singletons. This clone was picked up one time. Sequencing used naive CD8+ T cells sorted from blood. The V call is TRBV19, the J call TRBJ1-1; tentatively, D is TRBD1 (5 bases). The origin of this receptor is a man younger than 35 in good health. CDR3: CASSSLGENTEAFF. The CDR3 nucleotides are TGTGCCAGTAGCAGTTTAGGGGAGAACACTGAAGCTTTCTTT. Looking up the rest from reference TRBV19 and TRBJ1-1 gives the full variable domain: DGGITQSPKYLFRKEGQNVTLSCEQNLNHDAMYWYRQDPGQGLRLIYYSQIVNDFQKGDIAEGYSVSREKKESFPLTVTSAQKNPTAFYLCASSSLGENTEAFFGQGTRLTVV.